This T cell receptor beta chain originates from a study of blood T cell repertoires in COVID-19. How the authors handled the data: The assay estimated nucleated cells by amplifying reference gene primers. Produced via immunoSEQ multiplex PCR; TCRdb's table is partial and in-frame only. D and trimming come from the DNA, and the V and J calls and clone size come from that table. This table holds some 350,000 clones, about nine tenths found once. The sample was peripheral blood. The sequence was obtained from a woman aged 45-65 years with COVID-19, enrolled during active disease.

The CDR3 loop reads CASRGSGTNSLRSNQPQHF. The CDR3 DNA follows: TGTGCCAGTAGAGGCTCCGGGACTAACTCCTTAAGGAGCAATCAGCCCCAGCATTTT. The V call is TRBV19, the J call TRBJ1-5; D may be TRBD1 (5 bases). This CDR3 region has 19 residues. Trimming left V 6 bases short and J 1 base short, with 25 bases between. Germline V gene sequence: CDR1 LNHDA, CDR2 SQIVND (reference sequence).